These 5 T cell receptor beta chains originate from one sample sequenced in a study of blood T cell repertoires in COVID-19 (dated by TCRdb to the early 2020s). Libraries came from the immunoSEQ multiplex PCR assay. In its TCRdb copy, this immuneACCESS table keeps in-frame sequences only and misses some clones. Where compared with another copy, unresolved V genes explain less than half of these, and the others have no known cause. The sample has fewer than 200,000 clones on record, roughly 80% of them singletons. The ten largest clones capture 8% to 13% of the sample. Sequencing was carried out using peripheral blood. These receptors all come from a woman aged 40 to 50 with COVID-19, enrolled during active disease.

The chain recombines TRBV19 with TRBJ2-2; 15 bases match TRBD2. V trimming: 5 bases; J trimming: 1 base; junction bases outside the gene matches: 11. The CDR3 runs to 20 residues. CDR1 is LNHDA and CDR2 is SQIVND in the germline V gene (reference sequence). The CDR3 region is CASSPRTSGGVVGNTGELFF. As DNA, the CDR3 is TGTGCCAGTAGTCCTCGGACTAGCGGGGGGGTCGTGGGGAACACCGGGGAGCTGTTTTTT.

The rearrangement links TRBV7-6 to TRBJ2-1; 10 bases map to TRBD2. Germline-derived CDR1 and CDR2 are SGHVS and FNYEAQ. The CDR3 loop spans 16 amino acids. Trimming removed 5 bases from V and 5 bases from J; junction bases left unmatched: 9. The CDR3 DNA follows: TGTGCCAGCAGCATTTTTAGCGGGAGGTCTAACAATGAGCAGTTCTTC. This codes for CASSIFSGRSNNEQFF.

The chain joins TRBV6-4 to TRBJ2-3; 9 bases agree with TRBD2. This CDR3 comprises 15 residues. The germline CDR1 and CDR2 sequences are MRHNA and SNTAGT. After removal of 3 bases from V and 7 bases from J, the junction contained 8 bases not matched to a gene. DNA of the CDR3: TGTGCCAGCAGTGAAATAGCGGGGGAACAGAATACGCAGTATTTT. The encoded protein is CASSEIAGEQNTQYF.

The chain is built from TRBV6-5 and TRBJ2-1, with D perhaps matching TRBD2 (7 bases). Germline V gene data show CDR1 as MNHEY and CDR2 as SVGAGI. The CDR3 runs 15 residues. Trimming left V 0 bases short and J 7 bases short, with 13 bases between. DNA for the CDR3: TGTGCCAGCAGTTACTCGGGGGGGCGTTGGAATGAGCAGTTCTTC. Amino acids: CASSYSGGRWNEQFF.

The V gene is TRBV28, the J gene TRBJ1-3, with 7 nucleotides matching TRBD1. The CDR3 has 17 amino acids. The V segment lost 4 bases and the J segment 0 bases; nucleotides outside the gene matches: 9. Looked up from germline, CDR1 is MDHEN and CDR2 is SYDVKM. Written as DNA, the CDR3 is TGTGCCAGCAGTTCGCACGCTAACAGGGGCTCTGGAAACACCATATATTTT. Translation: CASSSHANRGSGNTIYF.